A single sample gave rise to the 22 T cell receptor beta chains below, sequenced in a study of blood T cell repertoires in COVID-19. TCRdb's table, derived via immunoSEQ multiplex PCR, lists solely in-frame clones and lacks some. Of about 250,000 clones listed, roughly 90% are singletons. Sequencing was performed on peripheral blood. These TCRs come from a man aged 30-40 years with acute or convalescent COVID-19.

The genes are TRBV28 and TRBJ2-5; D gene ambiguous. CDR3 length equals 11 residues. The germline V gene encodes CDR1 MDHEN and CDR2 SYDVKM. Trimming cost V 5 bases and J 2 bases, with 3 bases left between them. CDR3 protein: CASSPQETQYF. In nucleotides, the CDR3 is TGTGCCAGCAGTCCGCAAGAGACCCAGTACTTC.

CDR3 sequence reads: CASSKEWAGDPNEQFF. In DNA, the CDR3 is TGTGCCAGCAGCAAAGAGTGGGCAGGGGATCCCAATGAGCAGTTCTTC. The chain employs TRBV21-1 and TRBJ2-1; TRBD1 reflects the table's D call only, with no check against the DNA. TRBV21-1 is a pseudogene segment. This CDR3 comprises 16 residues.

The chain joins TRBV6-4 to TRBJ2-1; the D gene is possibly TRBD2 (6 bases). This CDR3 has 13 amino acids. Trimming took 0 bases from V and 9 from J, leaving 9 bases between them. CDR1 and CDR2 from the germline V gene are MRHNA and SNTAGT. The CDR3 nucleotides are TGTGCCAGCAGTGACTCTTTGGGGGGTGAGCAGTTCTTC. Translated, it gives CASSDSLGGEQFF.

V and J are TRBV21-1 and TRBJ1-2. TRBV21-1 is tagged as a pseudogene. The CDR3 is 15 residues long. The CDR3 DNA follows: TGTGCCAGCACCTCCGCGATCCCGGGGAACTATGGCTACACCTTC. Its protein product is CASTSAIPGNYGYTF.

This chain joins TRBV27 and TRBJ1-1, with 10 nucleotides matching TRBD1. This CDR3 is 17 amino acids long. Germline CDR1 is MNHEY and CDR2 is SMNVEV (reference sequence). J gave up 4 bases and V 3 bases, and 11 bases lay outside the gene matches. The CDR3 sequence is CASSFFPGTGAGTEAFF. In DNA, the CDR3 is TGTGCCAGCAGTTTTTTCCCCGGGACAGGGGCTGGCACTGAAGCTTTCTTT.

The V gene is TRBV9, the J gene TRBJ2-5; a possible D gene is TRBD1 (5 bases). Trimming shortened V by 4 bases and J by 4 bases, and 17 bases separated the two germline ends. CDR1 and CDR2 from the germline V gene are SGDLS and YYNGEE. The CDR3 has 15 amino acids. The CDR3 nucleotides are TGTGCCAGCAGCCCAGGGCCATGGGGCGGAGAGACCCAGTACTTC. As protein: CASSPGPWGGETQYF.

V gene TRBV14 combines with J gene TRBJ2-1; D not certain. The CDR3 is 16 residues long. Trimming shortened V by 4 bases and J by 0 bases, and 13 bases separated the two germline ends. Germline V gives CDR1 SGHDN, CDR2 FVKESK. The CDR3 region is CASSPNRVSSYNEQFF. The CDR3 region has the DNA TGTGCCAGCAGCCCTAATAGAGTAAGCTCCTACAATGAGCAGTTCTTC.

The chain couples TRBV11-2 to TRBJ2-2; D ambiguous. From germline, CDR1 is SGHAT and CDR2 FQNNGV. CDR3 size: 14 residues. Trimming cost V 6 bases and J 1 base, with 9 bases left between them. The CDR3 DNA reads TGTGCCAGCAGATTCTGGAGGAACACCGGGGAGCTGTTTTTT. Its translation is CASRFWRNTGELFF.

CDR3 nucleotides: TGTGCCAGCAGCCACAGGGGGGTAGGGGACAATGAGCAGTTCTTC. It translates to CASSHRGVGDNEQFF. The V call is TRBV7-2, the J call TRBJ2-1; 8 bases are shared with TRBD1. The germline V gene has CDR1 SGHTA and CDR2 FQGNSA. The CDR3 has 15 residues. The V and J ends lost 5 bases and 5 bases, in that order; junction bases with no gene match: 8.

In its sample, this clone was seen once. The chain links TRBV12-3 or TRBV12-4 to TRBJ2-7; D unresolved. The CDR3 sequence is 12 residues long. With 6 bases removed from V and 2 bases from J, the gap between germline ends came to 8 bases. The chain's CDR3 is CASSPHTYEQYF. The CDR3 bases are TGTGCCAGCAGCCCTCACACCTACGAGCAGTACTTC.

The rearrangement joins TRBV2 to TRBJ2-2, with no clear D. This CDR3 contains 11 residues. Trimming cost V 10 bases and J 5 bases, with 8 bases left between them. The V gene's germline CDR1 is SNHLY and CDR2 FYNNEI. CDR3 in DNA: TGTGCCAAACGGAGTACCGGGGAGCTGTTTTTT. Translation gives CAKRSTGELFF. The variable domain in full, with the rest retrieved from reference TRBV2 and TRBJ2-2, is EPEVTQTPSHQVTQMGQEVILRCVPISNHLYFYWYRQILGQKVEFLVSFYNNEISEKSEIFDDQFSVERPDGSNFTLKIRSTKLEDSAMYFCAKRSTGELFFGEGSRLTVL.

The chain carries TRBV14 and TRBJ2-7; tentatively, D is TRBD2 (6 bases). Germline V gene lookup returns CDR1 SGHDN and CDR2 FVKESK. This CDR3 comprises 15 residues. V was cut by 4 bases and J by 0 bases, with 13 bases left in between. CDR3 in amino acids: CASSRPGVSSYEQYF. In DNA form, the CDR3 reads TGTGCCAGCAGCCGCCCGGGGGTCAGCTCCTACGAGCAGTACTTC.

The V and J genes are TRBV28 and TRBJ2-2, with 8 bases lining up with TRBD2. The CDR3 consists of 14 residues. V lost 5 bases to trimming and J lost 4 bases; unmatched junction nucleotides: 3. Germline assignment: CDR1 MDHEN and CDR2 SYDVKM. Written as DNA, the CDR3 is TGTGCCAGCAGTAACGGGAGGGGCACCGGGGAGCTGTTTTTT. This codes for CASSNGRGTGELFF.

The chain uses TRBV28 and TRBJ1-6; tentative D call: TRBD1 (6 bases). This CDR3 is 13 amino acids long. In germline, CDR1 is MDHEN, CDR2 SYDVKM. Trimming left V 6 bases short and J 9 bases short, with 12 bases between. The CDR3 DNA is TGTGCCAGCAGGACGGACAGAATTTCACCCCTCCACTTT. It encodes CASRTDRISPLHF.

This clone was detected only once. This chain connects TRBV12-3 or TRBV12-4 to TRBJ1-2, with D possibly matching TRBD1 (5 bases). The CDR3 runs 13 residues. Trimming took 3 bases from V and 2 from J, leaving 7 bases between them. The CDR3 spells CASSFAGNYGYTF. The CDR3 DNA is TGTGCCAGCAGTTTTGCAGGGAACTATGGCTACACCTTC.

This clone was counted a single time. J is TRBJ1-5 and V is TRBV11-2; 7 bases agree with TRBD1. V dropped 3 bases and J dropped 7; count of bases not matched to a gene: 9. The CDR3 has 15 residues. Germline-derived CDR1 and CDR2 are SGHAT and FQNNGV. In DNA, the CDR3 is TGTGCCAGCAGCTTGATACAGGGGTCGGGGCAGCCCCAGCATTTT. Translating it yields CASSLIQGSGQPQHF. Supplemented by reference TRBV11-2 and TRBJ1-5, the full variable domain reads EAGVAQSPRYKIIEKRQSVAFWCNPISGHATLYWYQQILGQGPKLLIQFQNNGVVDDSQLPKDRFSAERLKGVDSTLKIQPAKLEDSAVYLCASSLIQGSGQPQHFGDGTRLSIL.

V gene TRBV27 combines with J gene TRBJ2-7; TRBD1 might be the D (6 bases). The CDR3 loop spans 15 amino acids. Per germline, CDR1 MNHEY and CDR2 SMNVEV (reference sequence). Between the trimmed V and J ends, which lost 2 bases and 3 bases, there was a span of 14 bases. The CDR3 is CASSLGGGQYYEQYF. CDR3 DNA: TGTGCCAGCAGTTTAGGTGGGGGACAATACTACGAGCAGTACTTC.

J is TRBJ2-7 and V is TRBV4-2, with 8 bases matching TRBD2. Germline CDR1 reads LGHNA; CDR2 reads YNFKEQ. The CDR3 spans 17 residues. Trimming removed 4 bases from V and 0 bases from J; junction bases left unmatched: 11. The CDR3 reads CASSPRGAGGLSYEQYF. CDR3 bases: TGTGCCAGCAGCCCCAGGGGCGCGGGGGGCCTCTCCTACGAGCAGTACTTC.

The chain employs TRBV6-1 and TRBJ1-6, with 8 bases identical to TRBD1. With V trimmed by 3 bases and J by 9 bases, 1 base remained unmatched. The germline V gene has CDR1 MNHNS and CDR2 SASEGT. This CDR3 is built from 13 residues. The CDR3 sequence: CASSDQGASPLHF. CDR3 DNA sequence: TGTGCCAGCAGTGATCAGGGGGCTTCACCCCTCCACTTT.

V gene TRBV28 combines with J gene TRBJ1-2; 8 nucleotides agree with TRBD1. J gave up 6 bases and V 2 bases, and 14 bases lay outside the gene matches. The CDR3 covers 17 residues. Germline CDR1 is MDHEN and CDR2 is SYDVKM. The CDR3 DNA reads TGTGCCAGCAGTTTAAAATACGGGGCAGGGGGCACCAATGGCTACACCTTC. It is translated as CASSLKYGAGGTNGYTF.

V and J are TRBV5-4 and TRBJ2-3, with 7 bases fitting TRBD2. The CDR3 contains 16 residues. The junction had 9 bases not matched to a gene; V was cut back by 3 bases and J by 2 bases. In germline, CDR1 is SGHNT, CDR2 YYREEE (reference sequence). The CDR3 DNA is TGTGCCAGCAGCTCCAACCCACTAGCGTTCACAGATACGCAGTATTTT. It encodes CASSSNPLAFTDTQYF.

The chain couples TRBV6-5 to TRBJ2-1, with a possible D match to TRBD1 (5 bases). The CDR3 spans 15 residues. CDR1 and CDR2 (germline): MNHEY, SVGAGI. The V end lost 7 bases, the J end lost 1 base, and 14 bases lay between the germline ends. CDR3 loop: CASTVGQASYNEQFF. CDR3 in DNA: TGTGCCAGCACTGTGGGGCAGGCGTCCTACAATGAGCAGTTCTTC.